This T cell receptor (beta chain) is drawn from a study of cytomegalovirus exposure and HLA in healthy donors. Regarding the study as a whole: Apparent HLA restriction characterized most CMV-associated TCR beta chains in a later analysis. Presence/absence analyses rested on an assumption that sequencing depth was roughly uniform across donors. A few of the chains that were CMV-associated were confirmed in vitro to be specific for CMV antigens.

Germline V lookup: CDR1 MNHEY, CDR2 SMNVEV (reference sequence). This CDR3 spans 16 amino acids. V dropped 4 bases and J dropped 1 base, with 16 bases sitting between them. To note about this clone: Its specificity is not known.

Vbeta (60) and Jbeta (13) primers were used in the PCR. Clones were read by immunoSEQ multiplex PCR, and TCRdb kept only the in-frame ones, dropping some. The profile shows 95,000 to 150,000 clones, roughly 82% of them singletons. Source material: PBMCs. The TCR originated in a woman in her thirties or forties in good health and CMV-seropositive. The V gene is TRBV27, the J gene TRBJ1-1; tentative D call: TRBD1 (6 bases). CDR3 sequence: CASSSYRARGNTEAFF. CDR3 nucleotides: TGTGCCAGCAGTTCTTACAGGGCAAGAGGGAACACTGAAGCTTTCTTT.